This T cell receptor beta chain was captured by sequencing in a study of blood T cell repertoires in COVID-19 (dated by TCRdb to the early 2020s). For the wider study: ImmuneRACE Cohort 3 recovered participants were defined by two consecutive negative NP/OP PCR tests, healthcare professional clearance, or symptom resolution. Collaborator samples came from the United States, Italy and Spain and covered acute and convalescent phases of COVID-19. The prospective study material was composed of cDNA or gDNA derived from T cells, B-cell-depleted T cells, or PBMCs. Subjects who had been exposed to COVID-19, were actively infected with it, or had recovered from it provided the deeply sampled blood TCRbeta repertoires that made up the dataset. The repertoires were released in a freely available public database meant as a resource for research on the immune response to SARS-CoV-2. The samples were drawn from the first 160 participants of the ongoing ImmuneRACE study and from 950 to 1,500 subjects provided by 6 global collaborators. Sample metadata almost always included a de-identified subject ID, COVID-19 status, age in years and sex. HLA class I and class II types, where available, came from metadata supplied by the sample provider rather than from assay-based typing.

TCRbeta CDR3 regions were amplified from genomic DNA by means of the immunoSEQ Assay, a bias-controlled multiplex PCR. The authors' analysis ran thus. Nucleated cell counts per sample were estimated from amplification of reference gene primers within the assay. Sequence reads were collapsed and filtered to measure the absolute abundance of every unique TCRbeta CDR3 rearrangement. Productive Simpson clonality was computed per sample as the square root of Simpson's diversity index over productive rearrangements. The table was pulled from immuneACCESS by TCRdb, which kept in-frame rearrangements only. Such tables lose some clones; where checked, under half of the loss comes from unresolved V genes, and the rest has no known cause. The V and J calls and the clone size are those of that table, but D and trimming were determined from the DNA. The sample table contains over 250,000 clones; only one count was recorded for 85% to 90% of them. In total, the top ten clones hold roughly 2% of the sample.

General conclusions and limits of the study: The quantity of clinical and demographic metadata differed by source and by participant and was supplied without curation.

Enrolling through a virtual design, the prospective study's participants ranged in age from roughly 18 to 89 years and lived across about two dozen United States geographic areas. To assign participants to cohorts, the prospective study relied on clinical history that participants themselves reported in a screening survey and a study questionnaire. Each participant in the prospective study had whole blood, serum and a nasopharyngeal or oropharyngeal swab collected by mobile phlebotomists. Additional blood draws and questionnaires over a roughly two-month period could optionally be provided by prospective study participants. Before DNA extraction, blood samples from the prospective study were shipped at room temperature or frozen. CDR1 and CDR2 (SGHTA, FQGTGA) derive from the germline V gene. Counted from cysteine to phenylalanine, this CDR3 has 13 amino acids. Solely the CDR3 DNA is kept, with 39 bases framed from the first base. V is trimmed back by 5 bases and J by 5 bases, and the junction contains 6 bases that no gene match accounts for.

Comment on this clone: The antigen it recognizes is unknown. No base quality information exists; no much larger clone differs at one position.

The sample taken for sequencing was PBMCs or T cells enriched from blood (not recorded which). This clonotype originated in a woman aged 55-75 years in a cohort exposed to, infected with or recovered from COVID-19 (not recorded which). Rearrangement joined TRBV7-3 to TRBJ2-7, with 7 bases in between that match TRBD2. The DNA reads TGTGCCAGCAGCGCCACTAGCGCCAACGAGCAGTACTTC. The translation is CASSATSANEQYF.